These 20 T cell receptor beta chains were sequenced from one sample in a study of control samples from healthy donors and cancer patients. Method: immunoSEQ multiplex PCR; TCRdb's copy keeps in-frame clones and lacks some. The sample has some 150,000 clones, under 90% seen once; the top ten hold around 4.7%. The sequencing sample was made of blood. Every receptor here comes from a man under 40 in good health.

The V call is TRBV18, the J call TRBJ2-7; D is possibly TRBD1 (7 bases). The CDR3 spans 13 residues. V was trimmed by 3 bases and J by 7 bases, leaving 13 bases between them. From germline, CDR1 is KGHSH and CDR2 LQKENI. The CDR3 region has the DNA TGTGCCAGCTCACCCGGCAGGGGGGAAGAGCAGTACTTC. It codes for CASSPGRGEEQYF.

Concerning this clone itself: This CDR3 is also generated by other DNA sequences in the sample. The chain employs TRBV6-6 and TRBJ2-7; tentatively, D is TRBD1 (6 bases). CDR3 length equals 13 residues. V shed 5 bases and J shed 1 base, with 9 bases lying between them. Per the germline V gene, CDR1 is MNHNY and CDR2 is SVGAGI (reference sequence). This CDR3 reads CASSSTGSYEQYF. The CDR3 bases are TGTGCCAGCAGTAGTACAGGGTCCTACGAGCAGTACTTC.

DNA of the CDR3: TGTGCCAGCAAATTGACAGGGTCAGCCTACGAGCAGTACTTC. Translating it yields CASKLTGSAYEQYF. The chain couples TRBV28 to TRBJ2-7; 7 nucleotides agree with TRBD1. This CDR3 comprises 14 residues. Germline CDR1 is MDHEN and CDR2 is SYDVKM. The J segment lost 2 bases and the V segment lost 7 bases, leaving 8 bases of the junction unmatched. The complete variable domain, with remaining parts taken from reference TRBV28 and TRBJ2-7, reads DVKVTQSSRYLVKRTGEKVFLECVQDMDHENMFWYRQDPGLGLRLIYFSYDVKMKEKGDIPEGYSVSREKKERFSLILESASTNQTSMYLCASKLTGSAYEQYFGPGTRLTVT.

This chain connects TRBV6-1 to TRBJ2-7, with D possibly matching TRBD2 (5 bases). V shed 2 bases and J shed 3 bases, with 11 bases lying between them. The V gene's germline CDR1 is MNHNS and CDR2 SASEGT. CDR3 length: 14 amino acids. The CDR3 spells CASSEPSGSYEQYF. As DNA, the CDR3 is TGTGCCAGCAGTGAACCGAGCGGCAGCTACGAGCAGTACTTC.

A single count supports this clone. CDR3 in DNA: TGTGCCATCAAACGCGGGAGGGACACAGATACGCAGTATTTT. Amino acids: CAIKRGRDTDTQYF. The chain employs TRBV10-3 and TRBJ2-3; 9 bases are shared with TRBD2. Germline CDR1 ENHRY, CDR2 SYGVKD. The CDR3 has 14 residues. Losses at the gene ends were 7 bases for V and 2 bases for J; bases not matched to a gene: 4.

This chain joins TRBV6-6 and TRBJ1-2; TRBD1 matches 9 bases. Germline CDR1 reads MNHNY; CDR2 reads SVGAGI (reference sequence). The trim removed 0 bases at V and 8 bases at J, leaving 7 bases unmatched. The CDR3 is made up of 15 amino acids. The CDR3 DNA reads as TGTGCCAGCAGTTACTCGTTGGACAGGGGAAACGGCTACACCTTC. Translated: CASSYSLDRGNGYTF.

The rearrangement joins TRBV5-1 to TRBJ2-7, with D perhaps matching TRBD1 (5 bases). Germline V gene sequence: CDR1 SGHRS, CDR2 YFSETQ. CDR3 length: 14 amino acids. V was shortened by 2 bases and J by 5 bases, with 14 bases between the two germline ends. CDR3: CASSLGVMSDEQYF. CDR3 in DNA: TGCGCCAGCAGCTTAGGGGTGATGTCGGACGAGCAGTACTTC.

CDR3 sequence reads: CASSEGDGSGANVLTF. CDR3 nucleotide sequence: TGTGCCAGCAGCGAGGGGGATGGCTCTGGGGCCAACGTCCTGACTTTC. V gene TRBV9 combines with J gene TRBJ2-6, with D maybe TRBD1 (6 bases). V was trimmed by 3 bases and J by 0 bases, leaving 10 bases between them. The CDR3 contains 16 residues. Germline assignment: CDR1 SGDLS and CDR2 YYNGEE.

This chain uses TRBV2 with TRBJ2-5; 13 positions match TRBD2. The CDR3 totals 17 residues. CDR1 and CDR2 from the germline V gene are SNHLY and FYNNEI. After removal of 8 bases from V and 2 bases from J, the junction contained 11 bases not matched to a gene. Here the CDR3 reads CASGGLAGESLQETQYF. The CDR3 bases are TGTGCCAGCGGCGGACTAGCGGGGGAGAGTTTGCAAGAGACCCAGTACTTC.

On this clone: The sample holds other DNA sequences that translate to the same CDR3. V is TRBV6-4 and J is TRBJ2-3; maybe TRBD2 (6 bases). Germline V CDR1 and CDR2: MRHNA, SNTAGT. There are 15 residues in the CDR3. Between the trimmed V and J ends, which lost 3 bases and 0 bases, there was a span of 10 bases. CDR3 residues: CASSDGTSSTDTQYF. CDR3 bases: TGTGCCAGCAGTGATGGGACTTCTAGCACAGATACGCAGTATTTT.

This clone was seen only once. The V call is TRBV13, the J call TRBJ2-7, with D hard to call. V lost 5 bases and J lost 3, with 8 bases in between. The CDR3 has 12 residues. The germline gives CDR1 PRHDT, CDR2 FYEKMQ (reference sequence). The CDR3 loop reads CASSRGSYEQYF. The CDR3 DNA follows: TGTGCCAGCAGCCGTGGAAGCTACGAGCAGTACTTC.

The rearrangement joins TRBV4-3 to TRBJ2-7, with D tentatively TRBD1 (6 bases). Germline CDR1 and CDR2: LGHNA and YSLEER. The CDR3 sequence is 15 residues long. The germline V and J ends were trimmed by 0 bases and 5 bases, with 14 bases remaining between them. CDR3 sequence reads: CASSQDRGGKDEQYF. The DNA of the CDR3 is TGCGCCAGCAGCCAAGACAGGGGTGGGAAGGACGAGCAGTACTTC.

This sequence joins TRBV9 and TRBJ2-1; 9 positions match TRBD2. The CDR3 loop spans 15 amino acids. Germline lookup yields CDR1 SGDLS and CDR2 YYNGEE. V lost 0 bases to trimming and J lost 7 bases; unmatched junction nucleotides: 5. The CDR3 DNA reads as TGTGCCAGCAGCGTAGCTCCGGGACTAGCAAATGAGCAGTTCTTC. Translation gives CASSVAPGLANEQFF.

The V call is TRBV5-5, the J call TRBJ2-5; a possible D gene is TRBD2 (5 bases). The ends were cut back, 3 bases at V and 2 bases at J, with 20 bases in the middle. This CDR3 spans 17 amino acids. CDR1 SGHKS and CDR2 YYEKEE come from the germline V gene (reference sequence). The CDR3 loop is CASSYGLSWSAQETQYF. DNA of the CDR3: TGTGCCAGCAGCTATGGACTCTCTTGGTCCGCTCAAGAGACCCAGTACTTC.

This clone is a singleton in its sample. The V gene is TRBV5-4, the J gene TRBJ2-1; no clear D. Germline CDR1 reads SGHNT; CDR2 reads YYREEE (reference sequence). The CDR3 sequence is 14 residues long. V was shortened by 0 bases and J by 4 bases, with 8 bases between the two germline ends. The CDR3 sequence: CASSLAHGYNEQFF. CDR3 bases: TGTGCCAGCAGCTTGGCACATGGATACAATGAGCAGTTCTTC.

This chain connects TRBV7-3 to TRBJ2-7, with D possibly being TRBD2 (5 bases). The CDR3 sequence is 13 residues long. Germline values: CDR1 SGHTA, CDR2 FQGTGA. V lost 3 bases, J lost 7 bases, and 13 bases lay in between. The CDR3, as DNA: TGTGCCAGCAGCTTCACGAGGGTGGGGGAGCAGTACTTC. This sequence encodes CASSFTRVGEQYF.

This rearrangement joins TRBV4-2 to TRBJ1-2, with D unresolved. V gave up 0 bases and J gave up 5 bases, with 16 bases separating them. The CDR3 is 16 amino acids. Germline loops: CDR1 LGHNA, CDR2 YNFKEQ. The CDR3 reads CASSQDRTLRAYGYTF. The CDR3, as DNA: TGTGCCAGCAGCCAAGATAGGACCCTTAGGGCTTATGGCTACACCTTC.

DNA of the CDR3: TGTGCCAGCAGCCACGGGACGGGCGGGGCCCAGCATTTT. As protein: CASSHGTGGAQHF. V and J are TRBV5-6 and TRBJ1-5; maybe TRBD1 (5 bases). CDR1 SGHDT and CDR2 YYEEEE come from the germline V gene. There are 13 residues in the CDR3. Trimming left V 4 bases short and J 11 bases short, with 16 bases between.

This chain connects TRBV11-3 to TRBJ2-1; D might be TRBD2 (6 bases). The germline gives CDR1 SGHNT, CDR2 YENEEA. CDR3 size: 16 residues. V lost 7 bases, J lost 5 bases, and 21 bases lay in between. The chain's CDR3 is CASTFYSGLPNNEQFF. CDR3 DNA: TGTGCCAGCACCTTTTATTCGGGACTTCCGAACAATGAGCAGTTCTTC.

The chain uses TRBV29-1 and TRBJ1-2; D is unresolved. This CDR3 spans 14 amino acids. Germline CDR1 reads SQVTM; CDR2 reads ANQGSEA. The ends were cut back, 4 bases at V and 3 bases at J, with 15 bases in the middle. CDR3: CSVVKTGRYYGYTF. The CDR3 DNA follows: TGCAGCGTTGTGAAGACTGGGCGATACTATGGCTACACCTTC.